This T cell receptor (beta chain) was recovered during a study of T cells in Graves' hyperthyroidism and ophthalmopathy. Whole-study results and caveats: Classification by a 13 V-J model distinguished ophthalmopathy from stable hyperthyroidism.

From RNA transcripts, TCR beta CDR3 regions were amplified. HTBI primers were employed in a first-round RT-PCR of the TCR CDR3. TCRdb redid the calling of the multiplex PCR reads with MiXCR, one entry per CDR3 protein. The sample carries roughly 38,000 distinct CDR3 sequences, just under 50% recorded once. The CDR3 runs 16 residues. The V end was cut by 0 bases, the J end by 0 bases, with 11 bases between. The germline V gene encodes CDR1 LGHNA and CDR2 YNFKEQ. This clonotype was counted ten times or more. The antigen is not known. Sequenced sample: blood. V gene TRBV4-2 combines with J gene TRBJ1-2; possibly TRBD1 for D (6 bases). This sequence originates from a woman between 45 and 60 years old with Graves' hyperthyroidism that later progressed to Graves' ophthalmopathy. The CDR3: CASSQDRGFANYGYTF. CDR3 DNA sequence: TGTGCCAGCAGCCAAGATAGGGGGTTTGCTAACTATGGCTACACCTTC.